One sample yielded the 10 T cell receptor beta chains listed below, sequenced in a study of T cells after yellow fever vaccination. Using its own MiXCR run on the 5' RACE reads, TCRdb lists one record per CDR3 protein. The sample contains approximately 160,000 distinct CDR3 sequences, about a tenth of which appear only once. This specimen was CD8+ T cells sorted from PBMCs, taken 45 days after the yellow fever booster vaccination. The receptors derive from a young man who received the YFV17D yellow fever vaccine.

This clonotype was counted many times. The genes are TRBV5-1 and TRBJ2-2; tentatively, D is TRBD1 or TRBD2 (5 bases each). Trimming cost V 4 bases and J 5 bases, with 18 bases left between them. The CDR3 extends over 16 amino acids. Germline V gives CDR1 SGHRS, CDR2 YFSETQ. CDR3 nucleotides: TGCGCCAGCAGCGCTCCCGAGGGGCTTTTTACCGGGGAGCTGTTTTTT. Translation: CASSAPEGLFTGELFF. Complete variable domain (other parts from reference TRBV5-1 and TRBJ2-2): KAGVTQTPRYLIKTRGQQVTLSCSPISGHRSVSWYQQTPGQGLQFLFEYFSETQRNKGNFPGRFSGRQFSNSRSEMNVSTLELGDSALYLCASSAPEGLFTGELFFGEGSRLTVL.

This clonotype was detected a few times. This chain links TRBV25-1 with TRBJ1-4, with no clear D. Deletions cut 0 bases from V and 8 bases from J, with 10 bases between. Germline-derived CDR1 and CDR2 are MGHDK and SYGVNS. This CDR3 spans 14 amino acids. The CDR3, as DNA: TGTGCCAGCAGTGAATATCCAGAGGGAGAAAAACTGTTTTTT. It is translated as CASSEYPEGEKLFF.

This clonotype occurred a few times. V usage is TRBV27 and J usage is TRBJ2-1; maybe TRBD2 (6 bases). CDR1 is MNHEY, CDR2 SMNVEV, per germline (reference sequence). Between the trimmed V and J ends, which lost 1 base and 4 bases, there was a span of 11 bases. The CDR3 loop spans 15 amino acids. The CDR3 region has the DNA TGTGCCAGCAGTTTATGGCCACGGGAGTACAATGAGCAGTTCTTC. Protein product: CASSLWPREYNEQFF.

V gene TRBV4-3 combines with J gene TRBJ2-5, with D possibly matching TRBD2 (6 bases). Per germline, CDR1 LGHNA and CDR2 YSLEER. Deletions cut 0 bases from V and 7 bases from J, with 12 bases between. The CDR3 totals 14 residues. This CDR3 is CASSQDGTEGTQYF. CDR3 DNA: TGCGCCAGCAGCCAAGATGGGACTGAAGGGACCCAGTACTTC.

This clonotype was counted many times. The V call is TRBV4-1, the J call TRBJ2-2, with D possibly TRBD2 on 6 matching bases. With 5 bases removed from V and 8 bases from J, the gap between germline ends came to 21 bases. The germline CDR1 and CDR2 sequences are MGHRA and YSYEKL. The CDR3 runs to 16 residues. The CDR3 loop is CASSTRGVSNVGELFF. CDR3 in DNA: TGCGCCAGCAGCACCCGCGGGGTCAGTAACGTAGGGGAGCTGTTTTTT.

The V gene is TRBV6-1, the J gene TRBJ2-7, with D hard to call. Deletions cut 7 bases from V and 3 bases from J, with 7 bases between. This CDR3 comprises 11 residues. The germline CDR1 and CDR2 sequences are MNHNS and SASEGT. The CDR3 nucleotides are TGTGCCAGCACCGAACACTACGAGCAGTACGTC. Translated, it gives CASTEHYEQYV.

The chain has TRBV11-2 and TRBJ2-7, with D perhaps matching TRBD2 (5 bases). Germline CDR1 is SGHAT and CDR2 is FQNNGV. The V gene lost 1 base and the J gene lost 2 bases, with 12 bases spanning the gap. The CDR3 is 15 residues long. The CDR3 DNA is TGTGCCAGCAGCTTAGCACGGGGATTGGCCTACGAGCAGTACTTC. This codes for CASSLARGLAYEQYF. The full variable domain, rest sourced from reference TRBV11-2 and TRBJ2-7, is EAGVAQSPRYKIIEKRQSVAFWCNPISGHATLYWYQQILGQGPKLLIQFQNNGVVDDSQLPKDRFSAERLKGVDSTLKIQPAKLEDSAVYLCASSLARGLAYEQYFGPGTRLTVT.

This clonotype was observed a handful of times. The gene calls are TRBV7-9 and TRBJ1-1; D is perhaps TRBD1 (5 bases). V was trimmed by 4 bases and J by 2 bases, leaving 8 bases between them. Germline CDR1 SEHNR, CDR2 FQNEAQ (reference sequence). There are 13 residues in the CDR3. The CDR3 loop reads CASSWDGNTEAFF. The CDR3 DNA is TGTGCCAGCAGCTGGGACGGAAACACTGAAGCTTTCTTT.

The chain uses TRBV6-2 or TRBV6-3 and TRBJ2-1; 7 nucleotides align to TRBD2. The V gene's germline CDR1 is MNHEY and CDR2 SVGEGT. The CDR3 spans 14 residues. J was trimmed by 7 bases and V by 6 bases; bases with no gene match: 9. The CDR3 bases are TGTGCCAGCAGCGCTAGCGGTCTGGGGAATGAGCAGTTCTTC. Its protein is CASSASGLGNEQFF.

This clonotype was found a few times. CDR3 in amino acids: CASSDRGGGETQYF. DNA of the CDR3: TGTGCCAGCAGCGATCGGGGTGGAGGAGAGACCCAGTACTTC. The V gene is TRBV7-9, the J gene TRBJ2-5, with a weak D call TRBD2 (5 bases). The CDR3 length is 14 residues. The V end lost 5 bases, the J end lost 4 bases, and 14 bases lay between the germline ends. CDR1 is SEHNR, CDR2 FQNEAQ, per germline (reference sequence). Using reference TRBV7-9 and TRBJ2-5 for the parts outside the CDR3, the full variable domain is DTGVSQNPRHKITKRGQNVTFRCDPISEHNRLYWYRQTLGQGPEFLTYFQNEAQLEKSRLLSDRFSAERPKGSFSTLEIQRTEQGDSAMYLCASSDRGGGETQYFGPGTRLLVL.